This T cell receptor beta chain came from a study of OX40 agonist ivuxolimab in advanced cancers. The CDR3 sequence is 15 residues long. The trim removed 0 bases at V and 5 bases at J, leaving 7 bases unmatched. Germline assignment: CDR1 KGHSH and CDR2 LQKENI. Sequenced by immunoSEQ multiplex PCR; TCRdb stores in-frame clones only, minus some. Of tens of thousands of clones detected, 84% appear once; the ten largest clones hold around 4.5%. The rearrangement links TRBV18 to TRBJ2-7; 7 nucleotides line up with TRBD2. This clonotype was sampled from an adult with an advanced solid tumor such as melanoma, head and neck, liver or kidney cancer. Source: CD4+ or CD8+ T cells sorted from blood, taken in a trial of the OX40 agonist ivuxolimab. The CDR3 nucleotides read TGTGCCAGCTCACCACCGTTGCTAGCGGAAGACGAGCAGTACTTC. It specifies CASSPPLLAEDEQYF.